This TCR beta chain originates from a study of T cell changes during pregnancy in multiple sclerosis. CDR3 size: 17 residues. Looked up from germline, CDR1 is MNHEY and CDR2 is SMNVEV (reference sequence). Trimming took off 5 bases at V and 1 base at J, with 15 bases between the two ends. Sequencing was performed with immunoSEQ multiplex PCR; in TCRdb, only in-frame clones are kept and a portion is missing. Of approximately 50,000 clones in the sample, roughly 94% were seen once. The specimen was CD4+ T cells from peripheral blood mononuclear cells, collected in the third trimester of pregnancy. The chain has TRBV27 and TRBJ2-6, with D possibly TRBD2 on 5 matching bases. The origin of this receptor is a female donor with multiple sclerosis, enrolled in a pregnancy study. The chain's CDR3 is CASSPASGISGANVLTF. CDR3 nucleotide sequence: TGTGCCAGCAGTCCCGCCTCCGGGATATCTGGGGCCAACGTCCTGACTTTC.